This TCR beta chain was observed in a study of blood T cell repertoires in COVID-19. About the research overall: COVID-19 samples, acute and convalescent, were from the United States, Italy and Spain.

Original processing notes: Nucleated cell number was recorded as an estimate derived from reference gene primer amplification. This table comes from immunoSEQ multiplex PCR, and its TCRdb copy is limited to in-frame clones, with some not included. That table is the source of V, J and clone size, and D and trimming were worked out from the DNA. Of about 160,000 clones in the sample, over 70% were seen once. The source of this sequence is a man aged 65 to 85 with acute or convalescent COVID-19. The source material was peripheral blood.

CDR3 loop: CASSLGGTGVAKNIQYF. The CDR3 DNA is TGCGCCAGCAGCTTGGGAGGGACAGGGGTAGCCAAAAACATTCAGTACTTC. The chain couples TRBV5-1 to TRBJ2-4, with TRBD1 matching 10 bases. This CDR3 comprises 17 residues. CDR1 SGHRS and CDR2 YFSETQ come from the germline V gene. V lost 0 bases to trimming and J lost 0 bases; unmatched junction nucleotides: 3.